This T cell receptor beta chain was captured by sequencing in a study of T cell changes during pregnancy in multiple sclerosis. The assay was immunoSEQ multiplex PCR, and TCRdb's table has in-frame clones only and misses some. The table includes roughly 110,000 clones, about 93% detected once. Germline trimming cut 6 bases from V and 1 base from J; bases unmatched to any gene: 9. CDR1 is SGHNT, CDR2 YYREEE, per germline (reference sequence). This CDR3 is 15 amino acids long. This receptor was obtained from a female donor with multiple sclerosis, enrolled in a pregnancy study. V gene TRBV5-4 combines with J gene TRBJ1-1, with 7 nucleotides matching TRBD1. The sequenced sample was peripheral blood, obtained in the third trimester of pregnancy. CDR3 nucleotide sequence: TGTGCCAGCACCCAAAAGACAGGGCCGAACACTGAAGCTTTCTTT. It encodes CASTQKTGPNTEAFF. The variable domain in full, with the rest retrieved from reference TRBV5-4 and TRBJ1-1, is ETGVTQSPTHLIKTRGQQVTLRCSSQSGHNTVSWYQQALGQGPQFIFQYYREEENGRGNFPPRFSGLQFPNYSSELNVNALELDDSALYLCASTQKTGPNTEAFFGQGTRLTVV.